This T cell receptor beta chain is from a study of Ad26.COV2.S vaccination and SARS-CoV-2 variants. Study in general: As a participant in COV1001, the donor was in the Ad26.COV2.S trial arm.

As regards this clone: What it binds is not known. At one of its ends the junction is not consistent with the germline gene, which may arise from a read error.

Treatment specified: about 20 received Ad26.COV2.S at low or high dose, single or two shots; several received placebo; per-sample allocation not given. Repertoires come from day 63 after the first vaccine or placebo injection. TCRdb's copy holds only in-frame clones and misses some; the assay was immunoSEQ multiplex PCR. Among roughly 680,000 clones listed, more than 80% were seen once. The CDR3 covers 12 residues. Per the germline V gene, CDR1 is MNHEY and CDR2 is SVGAGI. Study results and caveats: Measurements of TCR breadth and depth may have given underestimates of the total T cell responses. It was found that vaccine and placebo recipients had similar non-spike TCR breadth. Spike-specific TCR breadth was greater in vaccine than placebo recipients.

The source was peripheral blood, collected in a trial of Ad26.COV2.S vaccine versus placebo. This chain links TRBV6-5 with TRBJ1-4; D is perhaps TRBD1 (6 bases). The sequence came from a person aged 18-60 years who received the Ad26.COV2.S COVID-19 vaccine or a placebo. CDR3 amino acids: CASSKGGGYLIF. The CDR3 region has the DNA TGTGCCAGCAGCAAGGGGGGGGGTTATTTGATTTTT.